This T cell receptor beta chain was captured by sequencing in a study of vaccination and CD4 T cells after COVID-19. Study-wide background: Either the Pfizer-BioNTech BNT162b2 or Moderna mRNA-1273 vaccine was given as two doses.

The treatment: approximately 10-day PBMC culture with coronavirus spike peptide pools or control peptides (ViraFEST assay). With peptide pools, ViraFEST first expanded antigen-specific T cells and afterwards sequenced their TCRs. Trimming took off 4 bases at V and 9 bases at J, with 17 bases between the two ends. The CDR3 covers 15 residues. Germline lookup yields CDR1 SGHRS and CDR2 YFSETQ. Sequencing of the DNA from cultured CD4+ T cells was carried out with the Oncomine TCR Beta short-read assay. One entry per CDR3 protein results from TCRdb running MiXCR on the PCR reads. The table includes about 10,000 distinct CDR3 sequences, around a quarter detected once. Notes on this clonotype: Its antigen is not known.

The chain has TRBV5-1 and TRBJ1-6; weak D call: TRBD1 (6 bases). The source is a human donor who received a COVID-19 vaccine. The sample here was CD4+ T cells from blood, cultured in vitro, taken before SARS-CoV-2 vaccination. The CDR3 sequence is CASSPWRGHISPLHF. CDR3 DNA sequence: TGCGCCAGCAGCCCCTGGCGGGGGCACATTTCACCCCTCCACTTT.